The 28 T cell receptor beta chains given below trace back to one sample, sequenced in a study of OX40 agonist ivuxolimab in advanced cancers. TCRdb's copy holds only in-frame clones and misses some; the assay was immunoSEQ multiplex PCR. The sample holds tens of thousands of clones, around 91% seen once. Sequencing used CD4+ or CD8+ T cells sorted from blood, obtained in a trial of the OX40 agonist ivuxolimab. Receptor source: an adult with an advanced solid tumor such as melanoma, head and neck, liver or kidney cancer.

This rearrangement joins TRBV13 to TRBJ1-1; D is perhaps TRBD1 (6 bases). Trimming took off 6 bases at V and 2 bases at J, with 13 bases between the two ends. The V gene's germline CDR1 is PRHDT and CDR2 FYEKMQ (reference sequence). This CDR3 spans 14 amino acids. The CDR3 sequence: CASRLTGYNTEAFF. The CDR3 region has the DNA TGTGCCAGCAGACTTACAGGGTATAACACTGAAGCTTTCTTT.

The V call is TRBV13, the J call TRBJ2-2; 8 nucleotides agree with TRBD2. The CDR3 sequence is 15 residues long. Germline V gene lookup returns CDR1 PRHDT and CDR2 FYEKMQ (reference sequence). After removal of 6 bases from V and 6 bases from J, the junction contained 9 bases not matched to a gene. The CDR3 DNA reads as TGTGCCAGCAGTTTCACGGGAGGGAGCCCCGGGGAGCTGTTTTTT. Its protein product is CASSFTGGSPGELFF. Variable domain in full (rest from reference TRBV13 and TRBJ2-2): AAGVIQSPRHLIKEKRETATLKCYPIPRHDTVYWYQQGPGQDPQFLISFYEKMQSDKGSIPDRFSAQQFSDYHSELNMSSLELGDSALYFCASSFTGGSPGELFFGEGSRLTVL.

The J gene is TRBJ2-2, the V gene TRBV19; D might be TRBD1 (5 bases). The ends were cut back, 5 bases at V and 2 bases at J, with 9 bases in the middle. The germline V gene has CDR1 LNHDA and CDR2 SQIVND (reference sequence). CDR3 length: 14 residues. As DNA, the CDR3 is TGTGCCAGTAGTTGGGGCACTAACACCGGGGAGCTGTTTTTT. Translated, it gives CASSWGTNTGELFF.

Comments on this clone: The same CDR3 arises from other DNA sequences in this sample as well. The rearrangement uses TRBV4-3 and TRBJ2-7; 13 positions agree with TRBD2. Trimming removed 0 bases from V and 4 bases from J; junction bases left unmatched: 3. The V gene's germline CDR1 is LGHNA and CDR2 YSLEER. This CDR3 is 16 amino acids long. The CDR3 coding sequence is TGCGCCAGCAGCCAAGATCGGACTAGCGGGAGTTACGAGCAGTACTTC. Protein: CASSQDRTSGSYEQYF.

The chain carries TRBV6-6 and TRBJ1-5; tentatively, D is TRBD1 (5 bases). In germline, CDR1 is MNHNY, CDR2 SVGAGI (reference sequence). V lost 2 bases to trimming and J lost 0 bases, with 8 bases between them. The CDR3 is 15 residues long. DNA of the CDR3: TGTGCCAGCAGTTACGGGGGTTATAGCAATCAGCCCCAGCATTTT. It encodes CASSYGGYSNQPQHF.

This clone was detected only once. The rearrangement joins TRBV27 to TRBJ1-1, with D tentatively TRBD1 (6 bases). Deletions cut 1 base from V and 7 bases from J, with 13 bases between. The length of the CDR3 is 14 residues. Germline assignment: CDR1 MNHEY and CDR2 SMNVEV (reference sequence). CDR3 amino acids: CASSLWGPENEAFF. The CDR3 bases are TGTGCCAGCAGTTTATGGGGGCCAGAAAATGAAGCTTTCTTT.

This sequence joins TRBV7-2 and TRBJ2-7; 8 bases line up with TRBD1. The CDR3 extends over 15 amino acids. Germline CDR1 SGHTA, CDR2 FQGNSA. J gave up 4 bases and V 5 bases, and 10 bases lay outside the gene matches. CDR3 nucleotide sequence: TGTGCCAGCAGCGTCACCGGGACAGGACCTTACGAGCAGTACTTC. Translation: CASSVTGTGPYEQYF.

The rearrangement links TRBV7-9 to TRBJ2-3; D tentatively reads TRBD1 or TRBD2 (5 bases each). The V gene's germline CDR1 is SEHNR and CDR2 FQNEAQ (reference sequence). V was trimmed by 5 bases and J by 2 bases, leaving 14 bases between them. CDR3 length: 15 amino acids. CDR3: CASSRGTDPTDTQYF. Written as DNA, the CDR3 is TGTGCCAGCAGCCGAGGGACGGATCCCACAGATACGCAGTATTTT. Complete variable domain (other parts from reference TRBV7-9 and TRBJ2-3): DTGVSQNPRHKITKRGQNVTFRCDPISEHNRLYWYRQTLGQGPEFLTYFQNEAQLEKSRLLSDRFSAERPKGSFSTLEIQRTEQGDSAMYLCASSRGTDPTDTQYFGPGTRLTVL.

The chain employs TRBV10-1 and TRBJ2-7; D is possibly TRBD1 or TRBD2 (6 bases each). The CDR3 is 15 amino acids. The V end lost 4 bases, the J end lost 0 bases, and 13 bases lay between the germline ends. From germline, CDR1 is WNHNN and CDR2 SYGVQD (reference sequence). The DNA of the CDR3 is TGCGCCAGCAGTGCCGGGGGCCCAACCTCCTACGAGCAGTACTTC. Its protein product is CASSAGGPTSYEQYF.

This clone was recorded once. The rearrangement links TRBV27 to TRBJ2-7; TRBD2 is a possible D gene (5 bases). With 3 bases removed from V and 0 bases from J, the gap between germline ends came to 9 bases. The V gene's germline CDR1 is MNHEY and CDR2 SMNVEV (reference sequence). The CDR3 has 14 residues. CDR3 nucleotides: TGTGCCAGCAGTTTGGGTAGCGACTCCTACGAGCAGTACTTC. Amino acids: CASSLGSDSYEQYF.

This clone showed up just once. The V and J genes are TRBV15 and TRBJ2-7; a weak D match, TRBD2 (5 bases). Germline values: CDR1 LNHNV, CDR2 YYDKDF (reference sequence). This CDR3 is built from 16 residues. V was pared by 1 base and J by 0 bases, with 13 bases between. CDR3 DNA sequence: TGTGCCACCAGCAGAGTCACCGGGATGAGCTCCTACGAGCAGTACTTC. It translates to CATSRVTGMSSYEQYF.

This clone came up a few times. CDR3: CASSLDSRGTEAFF. The CDR3 region has the DNA TGTGCCAGCAGTTTAGACAGCCGAGGCACTGAAGCTTTCTTT. The genes are TRBV27 and TRBJ1-1, with D tentatively TRBD1 (5 bases). The CDR3 totals 14 residues. Germline CDR1 and CDR2: MNHEY and SMNVEV (reference sequence). V lost 2 bases and J 4 bases, leaving 11 bases between the germline ends.

The V call is TRBV7-2, the J call TRBJ2-7, with D tentatively TRBD1 (6 bases). Germline CDR1 SGHTA, CDR2 FQGNSA. Trimming left V 5 bases short and J 2 bases short, with 16 bases between. There are 15 residues in the CDR3. In DNA form, the CDR3 reads TGTGCCAGCAGCCCGGTAATCGGACAGCCCTACGAGCAGTACTTC. It encodes CASSPVIGQPYEQYF.

V usage is TRBV7-9 and J usage is TRBJ2-4; TRBD1 agrees at 9 bases. Losses at the gene ends were 2 bases for V and 8 bases for J; bases not matched to a gene: 13. This CDR3 region has 17 residues. The germline V gene encodes CDR1 SEHNR and CDR2 FQNEAQ (reference sequence). This CDR3 reads CASSLPRDREPLDIQYF. The CDR3 DNA follows: TGTGCCAGCAGCTTACCCCGGGACAGGGAACCCCTGGACATTCAGTACTTC.

The chain recombines TRBV5-6 with TRBJ2-1; a possible D gene is TRBD2 (6 bases). Germline lookup yields CDR1 SGHDT and CDR2 YYEEEE. V lost 0 bases, J lost 8 bases, and 12 bases lay in between. The CDR3 consists of 14 residues. The CDR3 is CASSLVLAGHEQFF. DNA of the CDR3: TGTGCCAGCAGCTTGGTACTAGCTGGGCATGAGCAGTTCTTC.

This clone has only one observation. The chain employs TRBV10-1 and TRBJ2-7; no reliable D call. Germline V lookup: CDR1 WNHNN, CDR2 SYGVQD (reference sequence). This CDR3 comprises 12 residues. Trimming cost V 3 bases and J 4 bases, with 7 bases left between them. The CDR3 region has the DNA TGCGCCAGCAGTGATCCGGGTTACGAGCAGTACTTC. Translating it yields CASSDPGYEQYF.

This clone was recorded once. V usage is TRBV4-3 and J usage is TRBJ2-1, with TRBD1 matching 11 bases. J was trimmed by 6 bases and V by 0 bases; bases with no gene match: 4. The CDR3 contains 16 residues. Per the germline V gene, CDR1 is LGHNA and CDR2 is YSLEER. The CDR3 nucleotides are TGCGCCAGCAGCCAAGATCAAGGGACAGGGGGCAATGAGCAGTTCTTC. Amino acids: CASSQDQGTGGNEQFF.

This sequence joins TRBV30 and TRBJ2-7, with 9 nucleotides matching TRBD2. From germline, CDR1 is GTSNPN and CDR2 SVGIG (reference sequence). This CDR3 is built from 13 residues. The junction had 2 bases not matched to a gene; V was cut back by 3 bases and J by 2 bases. CDR3 sequence (DNA): TGTGCCTGGAGACTAGCGGGTACCTACGAGCAGTACTTC. Its protein product is CAWRLAGTYEQYF. The complete variable domain, with remaining parts taken from reference TRBV30 and TRBJ2-7, reads SQTIHQWPATLVQPVGSPLSLECTVEGTSNPNLYWYRQAAGRGLQLLFYSVGIGQISSEVPQNLSASRPQDRQFILSSKKLLLSDSGFYLCAWRLAGTYEQYFGPGTRLTVT.

This chain joins TRBV9 and TRBJ2-6, with D uncertain. Germline CDR1 is SGDLS and CDR2 is YYNGEE. The CDR3 is made up of 18 amino acids. V lost 6 bases and J 2 bases, leaving 21 bases between the germline ends. CDR3 in DNA: TGTGCCAGCACCCTTCCCGAAGAGGAGACCGCTGGGGCCAACGTCCTGACTTTC. It specifies CASTLPEEETAGANVLTF.

The chain couples TRBV28 to TRBJ1-1, with D unclear. The germline V gene encodes CDR1 MDHEN and CDR2 SYDVKM. With 5 bases removed from V and 2 bases from J, the gap between germline ends came to 9 bases. The CDR3 has 13 amino acids. The CDR3 spells CASSPRPNTEAFF. For the CDR3, the DNA is TGTGCCAGCAGTCCTCGGCCAAACACTGAAGCTTTCTTT.

The chain joins TRBV5-1 to TRBJ2-7, with 12 bases that match TRBD2. There are 16 residues in the CDR3. V shed 0 bases, J shed 11 bases, and the junction held 12 bases outside the gene matches. Germline V gene lookup returns CDR1 SGHRS and CDR2 YFSETQ. The CDR3 nucleotides are TGCGCCAGCAGCTTGGAAGGTGGGCTAGCGGGAGGGCCGGAGTACTTC. Translation: CASSLEGGLAGGPEYF.

Comments on this clone: Within the sample, other DNA sequences also encode this same CDR3. This chain uses TRBV27 with TRBJ2-6; weak D call: TRBD1 (5 bases). Germline V gene lookup returns CDR1 MNHEY and CDR2 SMNVEV (reference sequence). The ends were cut back, 2 bases at V and 4 bases at J, with 9 bases in the middle. CDR3 length: 15 residues. The CDR3 loop reads CASSLIGAGANVLTF. The CDR3 coding sequence is TGTGCCAGCAGTTTAATAGGGGCCGGGGCCAACGTCCTGACTTTC.

This clone was detected once. The rearrangement joins TRBV6-6 to TRBJ1-2, with 8 bases that match TRBD1. The CDR3 totals 13 residues. The J segment lost 7 bases and the V segment lost 4 bases, leaving 5 bases of the junction unmatched. Germline CDR1 MNHNY, CDR2 SVGAGI (reference sequence). This CDR3 is CASSSGGFSGYTF. CDR3 in DNA: TGTGCCAGCAGTTCAGGGGGCTTTAGTGGCTACACCTTC.

The chain has TRBV18 and TRBJ2-1; 10 bases are shared with TRBD2. CDR1 and CDR2 from the germline V gene are KGHSH and LQKENI. The CDR3 has 17 residues. The V segment lost 2 bases and the J segment 9 bases; nucleotides outside the gene matches: 13. DNA of the CDR3: TGTGCCAGCTCACCAGTTCCCGGGACTAGCGTGTCGGCTGAGCAGTTCTTC. It specifies CASSPVPGTSVSAEQFF.

The chain is built from TRBV5-4 and TRBJ2-7; D unclear. The germline V gene has CDR1 SGHNT and CDR2 YYREEE (reference sequence). Trimming shortened V by 4 bases and J by 3 bases, and 11 bases separated the two germline ends. This CDR3 has 13 amino acids. The CDR3 DNA is TGTGCCAGCAGCCTCGACGGATTCTACGAGCAGTACTTC. It translates to CASSLDGFYEQYF.

V gene TRBV5-6 combines with J gene TRBJ2-7, with 8 nucleotides matching TRBD2. Germline CDR1 reads SGHDT; CDR2 reads YYEEEE. The J segment lost 5 bases and the V segment lost 4 bases, leaving 8 bases of the junction unmatched. The CDR3 extends over 14 amino acids. CDR3 loop: CASSLTSVRDEQYF. CDR3 nucleotides: TGTGCCAGCAGCCTGACTAGCGTGCGGGACGAGCAGTACTTC.

The V call is TRBV19, the J call TRBJ1-5; D remains unclear. This CDR3 region has 15 residues. Trimming took 3 bases from V and 0 from J, leaving 9 bases between them. The germline V gene has CDR1 LNHDA and CDR2 SQIVND (reference sequence). This chain's CDR3 is CASSMRQNSNQPQHF. CDR3 nucleotides: TGTGCCAGTAGTATGAGGCAGAATAGCAATCAGCCCCAGCATTTT.

By share of the sample, this clone is medium-sized (0.01 to 0.1%). V is TRBV11-2 and J is TRBJ2-2, with 10 bases fitting TRBD2. The CDR3 consists of 16 residues. V shed 8 bases and J 6 bases; nucleotides not matched to a gene: 12. Germline-derived CDR1 and CDR2 are SGHAT and FQNNGV. In DNA, the CDR3 is TGTGCCAGCTTCCGGTCTAGCGGGAGTATCCCCGGGGAGCTGTTTTTT. Protein product: CASFRSSGSIPGELFF. Looking up the rest from reference TRBV11-2 and TRBJ2-2 gives the full variable domain: EAGVAQSPRYKIIEKRQSVAFWCNPISGHATLYWYQQILGQGPKLLIQFQNNGVVDDSQLPKDRFSAERLKGVDSTLKIQPAKLEDSAVYLCASFRSSGSIPGELFFGEGSRLTVL.